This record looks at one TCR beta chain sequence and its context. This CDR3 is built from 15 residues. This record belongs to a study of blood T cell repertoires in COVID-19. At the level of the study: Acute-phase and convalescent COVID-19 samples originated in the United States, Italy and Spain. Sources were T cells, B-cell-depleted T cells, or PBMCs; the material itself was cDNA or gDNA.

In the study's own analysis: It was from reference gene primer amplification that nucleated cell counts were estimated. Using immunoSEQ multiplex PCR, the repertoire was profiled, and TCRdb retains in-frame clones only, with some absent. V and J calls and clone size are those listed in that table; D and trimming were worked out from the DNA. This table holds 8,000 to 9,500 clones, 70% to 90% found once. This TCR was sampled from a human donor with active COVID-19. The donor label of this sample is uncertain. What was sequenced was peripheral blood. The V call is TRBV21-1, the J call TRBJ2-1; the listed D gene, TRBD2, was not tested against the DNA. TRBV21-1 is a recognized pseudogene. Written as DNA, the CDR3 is TGTGCCAGCAGCAATACGGGGGAGGGCCGAGGTGAGCAGTTCTTC. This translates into CASSNTGEGRGEQFF.